This T cell receptor (beta chain) was sequenced for a study of human T cells and chemical hapten exposure. Study-level background: Throughout the roughly 24-week study, diphenylcyclopropenone was applied weekly to the patients' scalps.

The table lists this clonotype with many counts. No antigen is known for it. The time point is: patch test 1, 2 weeks after DPC sensitization. Treatment in this sample: therapeutic diphenylcyclopropenone sensitization with weekly scalp DPC. Study-wide results and limits: Following DPC sensitization, TCRs present above 1 in 1000 frequency showed no change.

TCRdb re-called the RACE reads through MiXCR, storing one row per CDR3 protein. The sample contains a few hundred thousand distinct CDR3 sequences, roughly 4.8% of which appear only once. V gave up 3 bases and J gave up 4 bases, with 19 bases separating them. The CDR3 extends over 16 amino acids. In germline, CDR1 is SGDLS, CDR2 YYNGEE. The TCR originated in a woman aged 45 to 65 with alopecia areata. Some clones in this sample may be carry-over from other donors' samples. This chain uses TRBV9 with TRBJ1-1; D is perhaps TRBD1 (5 bases). The sample was whole blood, taken in connection with sensitization to the hapten diphenylcyclopropenone (DPC). CDR3: CASSGAGTPWATEAFF. The CDR3 bases are TGTGCCAGCAGCGGAGCTGGGACCCCCTGGGCCACTGAAGCTTTCTTT.